This T cell receptor beta chain was captured by sequencing in a study of cytotoxic CD8 clonotypes in ibrutinib-treated CLL (dated by TCRdb to 2020 to 2023). With respect to the entire study: The cohort had ten to twelve relapsed/refractory and around 15 treatment-naive patients; some 17 were IGHV unmutated. Longitudinal samples were obtainable from about 30% of the roughly 90 participants in the trial. On average, each sample yielded roughly 260,000 productive templates and tens of thousands of productive rearrangements. Partial responses were observed in approximately 24 patients and complete responses in 2; after a median follow-up of roughly 62 months, remission was maintained in 14 patients and progression was observed in approximately twelve. All remission and progressive disease samples were collected while patients were still receiving ibrutinib. Cryopreserved peripheral blood mononuclear cells were obtained prior to treatment, at the time of response, and at either disease progression or sustained remission. Samples at response were collected after a median of about 13 months of treatment, with a range of about 6 to 36 months. Study-wide conclusions, independent of this receptor: Clonality increased at ibrutinib response, stayed stable in sustained remission, and fell back toward baseline at progression. Public clonotypes were rare and either shrank or stayed stable during treatment, and the rise in clonality at ibrutinib response reflected expansion of private clonotypes. Baseline clonality exceeded that of age-matched healthy donors and correlated strongly with circulating CD8+ T-cell counts. Lymph node repertoires were not examined, and the timing of sampling was not matched between patients in sustained remission and those whose disease progressed.

Each clonotype received, on average, 10x coverage in deep resolution sequencing performed on a MiSeq, where the target depth lay between 1 in 1 million and 1 in 200,000 T cells. TCR beta libraries were generated with the immunoSEQ hsTCRB Kit. As for the authors' bioinformatics: ImmunoSEQ Data Assistant and ImmunoSEQ Analyzer were used for data analysis, and V, D and J genes were assigned according to IMGT definitions. Clonality was computed as one minus normalized Shannon entropy of productive rearrangement frequencies, ranging from 0 to 1. Only overrepresented clonotypes making up at least 0.05% of the repertoire of each patient were included in the public clonotype analysis. Approximately 12 repertoires from age-matched healthy donors, obtained from immuneACCESS, served as clonality controls. In TCRdb, the immuneACCESS table is reduced to in-frame sequences with V and J assigned. These tables do not hold every clone; where another copy was compared, an unresolved V gene accounts for under half, and the others remain unexplained. V and J calls and clone size are those listed in that table; D and trimming were worked out from the DNA. The sample table shows 100,000 to 150,000 clones, and approximately 85% are seen once. Together, the top ten hold roughly 1.9% of the sample.

CDR1 MNHEY and CDR2 SVGAGI were looked up in the germline V gene. The CDR3 runs 13 residues from the cysteine to the phenylalanine. Only CDR3 DNA remains: 39 bases, in frame from the first base. A distance of 9 bases separates the germline ends of V and J, which lose 0 bases and 9 bases respectively. As concerns this clone: Its antigen has not been determined. Base qualities are not provided; no much larger clone lies one nucleotide away.

Interpreted using the paper, the time point label stands for: approximately 25 months on ibrutinib. Around 2 micrograms of genomic DNA were extracted from cryopreserved PBMCs for TCR beta library preparation. High-throughput TCR beta sequencing was performed on longitudinal blood samples from CLL patients receiving ibrutinib monotherapy. The patients were enrolled in a single-center, open-label phase 2 trial of ibrutinib monotherapy. The rearranged chain carries TRBV6-5 and TRBJ2-1; TRBD2 is perhaps the D gene, given 6 matching bases. Sequences were derived from PBMCs, sampled after 24 months of ibrutinib treatment. The receptor comes from a human donor with chronic lymphocytic leukemia. CDR3 loop: CASSYSRGGEQFF. DNA sequence: TGTGCCAGCAGTTACTCTCGGGGAGGTGAGCAGTTCTTC.